What follows are 3 T cell receptor beta chains derived from one specimen sequenced in a study of T cell changes during pregnancy in multiple sclerosis. Profiled with immunoSEQ multiplex PCR; TCRdb holds only in-frame clones, not every one. The table lists roughly 60,000 clones, more than 90% of them singletons. The sequenced sample was peripheral blood, obtained in the second trimester of pregnancy. The receptors come from a female donor with multiple sclerosis, enrolled in a pregnancy study.

This chain connects TRBV5-6 to TRBJ1-3, with no clear D. Per germline, CDR1 SGHDT and CDR2 YYEEEE. The germline V and J ends were trimmed by 0 bases and 1 base, with 11 bases remaining between them. This CDR3 comprises 16 residues. As DNA, the CDR3 is TGTGCCAGCAGCTTGGTCGGGTCTGGGTCTGGAAACACCATATATTTT. Its translation: CASSLVGSGSGNTIYF.

This rearrangement joins TRBV7-2 to TRBJ2-1; 7 bases line up with TRBD1. CDR3 size: 13 residues. Germline values: CDR1 SGHTA, CDR2 FQGNSA. Losses at the gene ends were 4 bases for V and 6 bases for J; bases not matched to a gene: 3. CDR3 in amino acids: CASSSAGGNEQFF. The CDR3, as DNA: TGTGCCAGCAGCTCCGCAGGGGGCAATGAGCAGTTCTTC.

This clone came up a few times. The gene calls are TRBV5-5 and TRBJ1-1, with D possibly being TRBD1 (5 bases). CDR1 SGHKS and CDR2 YYEKEE come from the germline V gene (reference sequence). The CDR3 is made up of 13 amino acids. The germline V and J ends were trimmed by 1 base and 5 bases, with 9 bases remaining between them. This chain's CDR3 is CASSLSGETEAFF. CDR3 bases: TGTGCCAGCAGCTTGTCGGGGGAAACTGAAGCTTTCTTT. Full variable domain (remainder filled in from reference TRBV5-5 and TRBJ1-1): DAGVTQSPTHLIKTRGQQVTLRCSPISGHKSVSWYQQVLGQGPQFIFQYYEKEERGRGNFPDRFSARQFPNYSSELNVNALLLGDSALYLCASSLSGETEAFFGQGTRLTVV.